This T cell receptor (beta chain) was obtained from a study of tumor and adjacent non-tumor tissue in lung cancer. Whole-study results and caveats: Shorter survival was associated with higher TCR diversity in tumors. Tumor repertoires had a smaller top 100 clone share than normal lung. TCR diversity was significantly greater in tumor than normal lung tissue.

No cell sorting was done before RNA was extracted from the tissue. The normal lung tissue was taken more than 3 cm from the tumor edge. A modified ARM-PCR protocol with three rounds of nested PCR amplified TCRbeta. MiXCR was run by TCRdb on the multiplex PCR reads, yielding one entry per CDR3 protein. The top ten hold 23% of the sample, which has about 50,000 distinct CDR3 sequences, 74% seen once. CDR3 length: 14 residues. CDR1 and CDR2 (germline): MDHEN, SYDVKM. A single count supports this clonotype. Its antigen is currently unknown. This may come from a read error, since a much larger clone is one base off.

The receptor's source is a woman aged 55-69 years with non-small cell lung cancer. This rearrangement joins TRBV28 to TRBJ1-2; D uncertain. Sequenced: distant non-tumor lung tissue. The CDR3, as DNA: TGTGCCTGCAGCACCCAAGCGGGCAGCTATGGCTACACCTTC. It codes for CACSTQAGSYGYTF.